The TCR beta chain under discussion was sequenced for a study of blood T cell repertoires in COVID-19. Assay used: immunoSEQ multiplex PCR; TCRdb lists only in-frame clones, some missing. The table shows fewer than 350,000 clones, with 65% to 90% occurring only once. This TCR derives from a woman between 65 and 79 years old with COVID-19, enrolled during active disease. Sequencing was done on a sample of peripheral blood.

The CDR3 nucleotides are TGCGCCAGCAGCCTTTCCCAGGGCAGGGGCACTGAAGCTTTCTTT. Its translation is CASSLSQGRGTEAFF. The chain joins TRBV5-1 to TRBJ1-1; perhaps TRBD1 as D (6 bases). The V end was cut by 4 bases, the J end by 4 bases, with 17 bases between. Germline values: CDR1 SGHRS, CDR2 YFSETQ. CDR3 length: 15 residues.